This T cell receptor (beta chain) was sequenced for a study of blood T cell repertoires in COVID-19. Overall study context: PBMCs, B-cell-depleted T cells, or T cells provided the cDNA or gDNA that made up the material.

The repertoire was sequenced with immunoSEQ multiplex PCR; TCRdb's copy has only in-frame clones and lacks some. This table holds approximately 150,000 clones, roughly 87% found once. The CDR3 is made up of 15 amino acids. Trimming cost V 5 bases and J 1 base, with 15 bases left between them. Germline assignment: CDR1 LNHDA and CDR2 SQIVND (reference sequence). The source material was peripheral blood. This sequence was found in a woman between 50 and 59 years old with acute or convalescent COVID-19. The chain couples TRBV19 to TRBJ2-7; D is unresolved. The CDR3 nucleotides read TGTGCCAGTAGTTTGTCGACTCGACCGTCCTACGAGCAGTACTTC. As protein: CASSLSTRPSYEQYF.